The 5 T cell receptor beta chains below were found in one sample sequenced in a study of T cell responses to AZD1222 COVID-19 vaccine (dated by TCRdb to the early 2020s). Reading the label with the study, this specimen's time point is: baseline before first vaccination. The receptor library was made with the immunoSEQ multiplex PCR assay. Here the immuneACCESS table is served through TCRdb, limited to in-frame sequences with V and J called. Missing clones are a known gap in these copies; in checked studies unresolved V genes cover under half, and the rest lacks a known reason. The sample table lists about 110,000 clones, about nine tenths of them with a count of one. Roughly 4.1% of the sample comes from the top ten. This material consisted of peripheral blood, taken on day 0 of AZD1222 vaccination. These receptors were obtained from an adult in good health.

J is TRBJ2-7 and V is TRBV30; D possibly corresponds to TRBD2 (6 bases). Germline assignment: CDR1 GTSNPN and CDR2 SVGIG (reference sequence). The CDR3 totals 15 residues. The V end was cut by 3 bases, the J end by 6 bases, with 21 bases between. CDR3: CAWSRTTAGTFEQYF. CDR3 nucleotide sequence: TGTGCCTGGAGCCGAACGACGGCCGGGACTTTCGAGCAGTACTTC.

The chain couples TRBV28 to TRBJ1-1; TRBD1 might be the D (5 bases). Germline V gene sequence: CDR1 MDHEN, CDR2 SYDVKM. This CDR3 has 17 residues. V lost 6 bases to trimming and J lost 3 bases, with 23 bases between them. The CDR3 protein is CASRSRSPGRADTEAFF. CDR3 nucleotides: TGTGCCAGCAGGTCCCGGTCACCAGGGCGGGCGGACACTGAAGCTTTCTTT.

The chain combines TRBV19 with TRBJ1-5; 8 nucleotides match TRBD1. This CDR3 region has 15 residues. The germline CDR1 and CDR2 sequences are LNHDA and SQIVND (reference sequence). The junction had 4 bases not matched to a gene; V was cut back by 6 bases and J by 0 bases. CDR3 residues: CASSWTGNSNQPQHF. CDR3 nucleotide sequence: TGTGCCAGTAGCTGGACAGGGAATAGCAATCAGCCCCAGCATTTT.

The J gene is TRBJ1-1, the V gene TRBV5-6; D unresolved. Germline V gene lookup returns CDR1 SGHDT and CDR2 YYEEEE. The CDR3 sequence is 16 residues long. V was pared by 0 bases and J by 6 bases, with 18 bases between. The CDR3 region is CASSLGSVPGGAEAFF. The DNA of the CDR3 is TGTGCCAGCAGCTTGGGGTCCGTCCCAGGCGGGGCTGAAGCTTTCTTT. Together with reference TRBV5-6 and TRBJ1-1, the CDR3 gives the full variable domain: DAGVTQSPTHLIKTRGQQVTLRCSPKSGHDTVSWYQQALGQGPQFIFQYYEEEERQRGNFPDRFSGHQFPNYSSELNVNALLLGDSALYLCASSLGSVPGGAEAFFGQGTRLTVV.

The chain carries TRBV19 and TRBJ1-6; 10 bases agree with TRBD1. The germline gives CDR1 LNHDA, CDR2 SQIVND (reference sequence). Trimming cost V 5 bases and J 7 bases; bases outside gene matches: 2. CDR3 length: 14 residues. CDR3: CASSATGGNSPLHF. CDR3 bases: TGTGCCAGTAGTGCGACAGGGGGCAATTCACCCCTCCACTTT.